This is a list of T cell receptor beta chains from one sample in a study of regulatory T cells in long-lasting Graves disease. TCRdb fed the multiplex PCR reads into MiXCR, producing one record per CDR3 protein. This table has 550,000 or so distinct CDR3 sequences, 12% appearing once. This sample was shared with a second study, whose subject was T cells in Graves' hyperthyroidism and ophthalmopathy.

The sample consisted of peripheral blood mononuclear cells (PBMCs), taken at new diagnosis, from a patient treated with antithyroid drugs. Receptor source: a woman aged 25 to 39 with Graves disease. The CDR3 runs from the conserved cysteine through the conserved F or W. D genes are given only for firm matches. The listing skips clone size in some rows; elsewhere it reads once, few, many or a size class.

>TRBD2|15|-|TRBJ2-3|TRBV4-1
CASSQLAGGRDTQYF
TGCGCCAGCAGCCAGCTAGCGGGAGGGAGGGATACGCAGTATTTT
>-|13|many|TRBJ1-1|TRBV18
CASSQTGSTEAFF
TGTGCCAGTTCTCAAACAGGGTCCACTGAAGCTTTCTTT
>TRBD1|14|many|TRBJ2-4|TRBV11-3
CASSATRGLNIQYF
TGTGCCAGCAGCGCTACCAGGGGGCTGAACATTCAGTACTTC
>-|11|-|TRBJ2-1|TRBV19
CASSITNEQFF
TGTGCCAGTAGTATAACCAATGAGCAGTTCTTC
>TRBD1|15|many|TRBJ1-5|TRBV19
CASSLGTGRLQPQHF
TGTGCCAGTAGTCTGGGGACAGGGAGGCTTCAGCCCCAGCATTTT
>-|13|-|TRBJ1-2|TRBV15
CATSRDTTGGYTF
TGTGCCACCAGCAGAGATACTACAGGCGGCTACACCTTC
>TRBD2|17|-|TRBJ2-5|TRBV2
CASRASGSSSGQETQYF
TGTGCCAGCAGGGCTAGCGGGAGTAGTAGCGGCCAAGAGACCCAGTACTTC
>TRBD2|15|many|TRBJ2-7|TRBV29-1
CSAEPKREGHDEQYF
TGCAGCGCCGAACCCAAGCGGGAGGGCCACGACGAGCAGTACTTC
>TRBD2|15|few|TRBJ2-7|TRBV7-2
CASSITSGSINEQYF
TGTGCCAGCAGCATTACTAGCGGGAGTATCAACGAGCAGTACTTC
>-|13|-|TRBJ2-2|TRBV5-8
CASSSREHGELFF
TGTGCCAGCAGCTCCAGGGAGCACGGGGAGCTGTTTTTT
>-|14|many|TRBJ2-7|TRBV11-2
CASSQTRGTYEQYF
TGTGCCAGCAGCCAAACGAGGGGAACCTACGAGCAGTACTTC
>-|15|many|TRBJ2-7|TRBV20-1
CSASQRSVEMYEQYF
TGCAGTGCTAGTCAGCGTTCTGTCGAAATGTACGAGCAGTACTTC
>-|14|many|TRBJ1-1|TRBV29-1
CSVEPGGLGTEAFF
TGCAGCGTTGAACCTGGAGGGTTGGGCACTGAAGCTTTCTTT
>-|16|few|TRBJ2-6|TRBV3-1
CASLLEGSSGANVLTF
TGTGCCAGCCTTCTTGAAGGATCCTCTGGGGCCAACGTCCTGACTTTC
>TRBD1|14|-|TRBJ1-4|TRBV5-1
CASSSPGQEEKLFF
TGCGCCAGCAGCTCACCGGGACAGGAGGAAAAACTGTTTTTT
>-|15|-|TRBJ2-7|TRBV18
CAGSHGGGWSYEQYF
TGTGCCGGCTCACACGGGGGCGGCTGGTCCTACGAGCAGTACTTC
>-|15|-|TRBJ2-3|TRBV27
CASSPSFGSTDTQYF
TGTGCCAGCAGTCCCAGCTTTGGGAGCACAGATACGCAGTATTTT
>-|18|-|TRBJ1-2|TRBV12-3/TRBV12-4
CASSYSKSAGRGGTGYTF
TGTGCCAGCAGTTACTCGAAGTCAGCTGGCCGCGGGGGGACTGGCTACACCTTC
>TRBD2|15|-|TRBJ2-7|TRBV12-3/TRBV12-4
CASRGGLAGDNEQYF
TGTGCCAGCAGGGGCGGACTAGCGGGAGACAATGAGCAGTACTTC
>-|12|many|TRBJ1-2|TRBV13
CASSSRRGGYTF
TGTGCCAGCAGCTCCCGTCGCGGAGGCTACACCTTC
>-|14|-|TRBJ2-3|TRBV24-1
CATSDPTGADTQYF
TGTGCCACCAGTGATCCGACCGGGGCGGATACGCAGTATTTT
>TRBD1|16|-|TRBJ1-3|TRBV14
CASSQTRGHSGNTIYF
TGTGCCAGCAGCCAGACCAGGGGGCACTCTGGAAACACCATATATTTT
>-|12|many|TRBJ1-1|TRBV29-1
CSAGRGSTEAFF
TGCAGCGCAGGCAGAGGGAGCACTGAAGCTTTCTTT
>-|13|many|TRBJ2-3|TRBV3-1
CASSQDLGDTQYF
TGTGCCAGCAGCCAAGATCTCGGAGATACGCAGTATTTT
>TRBD1|13|many|TRBJ2-5|TRBV28
CATSSMGTGLRVF
TGTGCCACAAGTAGTATGGGGACAGGACTTCGCGTCTTC
>-|14|many|TRBJ2-7|TRBV6-1
CASSADGSSYEQYF
TGTGCCAGCAGTGCGGACGGGAGCTCCTACGAGCAGTACTTC
>-|15|-|TRBJ2-2|TRBV11-2
CASSLRLKNTGELFF
TGTGCCAGCAGCTTAAGGCTAAAGAACACCGGGGAGCTGTTTTTT
>TRBD2|15|many|TRBJ2-5|TRBV3-1
CASSLPGSGRETQYF
TGTGCCAGCAGCCTTCCGGGTAGCGGGAGAGAGACCCAGTACTTC
>TRBD1|17|few|TRBJ2-2|TRBV4-3
CAGSQPGGTGGTGELFF
TGCGCCGGCAGCCAACCTGGAGGGACAGGCGGCACCGGGGAGCTGTTTTTT
>-|12|-|TRBJ1-2|TRBV4-2
CASSQDRADYTF
TGTGCCAGCAGCCAAGACAGGGCCGACTACACCTTC
>-|14|-|TRBJ2-2|TRBV5-8
CASSKGLNTGELFF
TGTGCCAGCAGCAAGGGACTTAACACCGGGGAGCTGTTTTTT
>-|14|many|TRBJ2-5|TRBV7-2
CASSLGLVQETQYF
TGTGCCAGCAGCTTAGGGCTAGTTCAAGAGACCCAGTACTTC
>-|16|few|TRBJ2-1|TRBV5-1
CASSLPDKGWYNEQFF
TGCGCCAGCAGCTTACCTGACAAAGGGTGGTACAATGAGCAGTTCTTC
>-|14|many|TRBJ2-6|TRBV28
CAHSEASGANVLTF
TGTGCCCATTCCGAGGCTTCTGGGGCCAACGTCCTGACTTTC
>-|14|many|TRBJ1-2|TRBV12-3/TRBV12-4
CASSLGQAGYGYTF
TGTGCCAGCAGTTTAGGACAGGCGGGTTATGGCTACACCTTC
>TRBD2|18|many|TRBJ2-6|TRBV7-3
CASSLIAGAVSGANVLTF
TGTGCCAGCAGCTTAATAGCGGGAGCGGTCTCTGGGGCCAACGTCCTGACTTTC
>-|16|many|TRBJ1-1|TRBV11-2
CASSLISWPLNTEAFF
TGTGCCAGCAGCCTGATTTCGTGGCCCTTGAACACTGAAGCTTTCTTT
>-|12|-|TRBJ1-1|TRBV19
CASSMVGTEAFF
TGTGCCAGTAGTATGGTGGGTACTGAAGCTTTCTTT
>-|11|many|TRBJ1-2|TRBV24-1
CATRPHYGYTF
TGTGCCACCCGTCCTCACTATGGCTACACCTTC
>-|14|few|TRBJ1-1|TRBV19
CASSITSVWTEAFF
TGTGCCAGTAGTATCACCTCGGTATGGACTGAAGCTTTCTTT
>TRBD1|14|-|TRBJ1-2|TRBV7-2
CASSLRQGSDGYTF
TGTGCCAGCAGCTTAAGACAGGGATCCGATGGCTACACCTTC
>-|12|many|TRBJ2-7|TRBV2
CASFDSSYEQYF
TGTGCCAGCTTTGACAGTTCCTACGAGCAGTACTTC
>-|15|many|TRBJ2-3|TRBV2
CASSPRGPGTDTQYF
TGTGCCAGCAGCCCACGAGGCCCCGGCACAGATACGCAGTATTTT
>-|13|-|TRBJ1-6|TRBV20-1
CSARSQGNSPLHF
TGCAGTGCTAGATCACAGGGAAATTCACCCCTCCACTTT
>-|14|many|TRBJ1-1|TRBV11-3
CASSSMGKRTEAFF
TGTGCCAGCAGTTCCATGGGTAAGCGGACTGAAGCTTTCTTT
>-|15|many|TRBJ2-1|TRBV11-3
CASSPGLSSYNEQFF
TGTGCCAGCAGCCCCGGACTATCTTCCTACAATGAGCAGTTCTTC
>-|14|many|TRBJ1-5|TRBV28
CASSLDITNQPQHF
TGTGCCAGCAGTTTAGATATCACTAATCAGCCCCAGCATTTT
>-|14|few|TRBJ1-1|TRBV7-9
CASSAIWGGTEAFF
TGTGCCAGCAGCGCGATTTGGGGGGGAACTGAAGCTTTCTTT
>-|17|many|TRBJ2-1|TRBV5-5
CASSLVSGGHWRNEQFF
TGTGCCAGCAGCTTGGTCAGCGGCGGACACTGGAGGAATGAGCAGTTCTTC